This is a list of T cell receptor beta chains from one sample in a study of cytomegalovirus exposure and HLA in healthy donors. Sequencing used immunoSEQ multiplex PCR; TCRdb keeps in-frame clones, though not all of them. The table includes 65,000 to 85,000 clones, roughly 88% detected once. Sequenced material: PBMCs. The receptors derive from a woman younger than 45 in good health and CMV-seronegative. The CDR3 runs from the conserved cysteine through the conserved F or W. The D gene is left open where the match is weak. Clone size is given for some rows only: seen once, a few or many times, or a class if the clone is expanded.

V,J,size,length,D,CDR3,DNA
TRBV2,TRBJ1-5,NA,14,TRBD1,CASSYGQGGRPQHF,TGTGCCAGCAGCTACGGACAGGGAGGCCGGCCCCAGCATTTT
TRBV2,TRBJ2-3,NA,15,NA,CASSETKSGTDTQYF,TGTGCCAGCAGTGAAACCAAAAGCGGGACAGATACGCAGTATTTT
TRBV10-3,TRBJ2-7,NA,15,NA,CAISAISRESYEQYF,TGTGCCATCAGTGCGATCTCCAGGGAATCGTACGAGCAGTACTTC
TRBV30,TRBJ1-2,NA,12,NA,CAWSVRLYGYTF,TGTGCCTGGAGTGTACGACTCTATGGCTACACCTTC
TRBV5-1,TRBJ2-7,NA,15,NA,CASSLAVQGGYEQYF,TGCGCCAGCAGCTTGGCCGTTCAGGGGGGCTACGAGCAGTACTTC
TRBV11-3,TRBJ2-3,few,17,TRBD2,CASSLGRRENPTDTQYF,TGTGCCAGCAGCTTAGGGCGGCGGGAGAATCCCACAGATACGCAGTATTTT
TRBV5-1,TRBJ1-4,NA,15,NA,CASTSQAATNEKLFF,TGCGCCAGCACTTCACAGGCTGCAACTAATGAAAAACTGTTTTTT
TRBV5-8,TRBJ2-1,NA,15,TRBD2,CASSSSGRSYNEQFF,TGTGCCAGCAGTTCTAGCGGACGCTCCTACAATGAGCAGTTCTTC
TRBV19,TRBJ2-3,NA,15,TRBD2,CASSTGLAGADTQYF,TGTGCCAGTAGTACCGGACTAGCGGGAGCAGATACGCAGTATTTT
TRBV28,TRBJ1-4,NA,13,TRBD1,CASGGGSNEKLFF,TGTGCCAGCGGAGGGGGCTCTAATGAAAAACTGTTTTTT
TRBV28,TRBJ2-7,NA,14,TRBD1,CASRPGQVSYEQYF,TGTGCCAGCAGACCGGGACAGGTCTCCTACGAGCAGTACTTC
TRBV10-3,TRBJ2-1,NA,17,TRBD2,CAIRAGTSGSIYNEQFF,TGTGCCATCAGGGCCGGGACTAGCGGGAGTATTTACAATGAGCAGTTCTTC
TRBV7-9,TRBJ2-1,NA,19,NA,CSSSPIRTDTHSSYNEQFF,TGTTCCAGCAGCCCAATAAGGACAGACACCCACAGCTCCTACAATGAGCAGTTCTTC
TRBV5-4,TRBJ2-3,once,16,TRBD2,CASSSRTSGSGDTQYF,TGTGCCAGCAGCTCCCGGACTAGCGGGAGTGGAGATACGCAGTATTTT
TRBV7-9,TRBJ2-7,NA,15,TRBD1,CASSPRGLSSYEQYF,TGTGCCAGCAGCCCCAGGGGGCTTAGCTCCTACGAGCAGTACTTC
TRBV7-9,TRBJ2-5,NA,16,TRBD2,CASSSGLAGLQETQYF,TGTGCCAGCAGCTCTGGACTAGCGGGCCTTCAAGAGACCCAGTACTTC
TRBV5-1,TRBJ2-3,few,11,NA,CASGGTDTQYF,TGCGCCAGCGGAGGTACAGATACGCAGTATTTT
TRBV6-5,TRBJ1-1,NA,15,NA,CASSPPYQGSTEAFF,TGTGCCAGCAGTCCTCCTTACCAGGGGTCCACTGAAGCTTTCTTT
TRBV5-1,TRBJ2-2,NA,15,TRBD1,CASSPRGRGTGELFF,TGCGCCAGCAGCCCCAGGGGGCGTGGCACCGGGGAGCTGTTTTTT
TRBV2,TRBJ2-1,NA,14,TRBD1,CASGPQGVGNEQFF,TGTGCCAGCGGCCCACAGGGGGTGGGTAATGAGCAGTTCTTC
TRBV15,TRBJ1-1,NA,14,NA,CATSRNREVAEAFF,TGTGCCACCAGCCGAAACAGGGAAGTCGCTGAAGCTTTCTTT
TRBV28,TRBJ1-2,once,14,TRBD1,CASVDRGRDYGYTF,TGTGCCAGCGTCGACAGGGGGCGGGACTATGGCTACACCTTC
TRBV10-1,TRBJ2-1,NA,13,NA,CASSSDRYNEQFF,TGCGCCAGCAGCTCGGACAGATACAATGAGCAGTTCTTC
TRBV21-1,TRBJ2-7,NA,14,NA,CASSKPGQGYEQYF,TGTGCCAGCAGCAAACCGGGACAGGGCTACGAGCAGTACTTC
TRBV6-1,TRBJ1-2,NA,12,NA,CASSGNQGHNTF,TGTGCCAGCAGTGGAAACCAGGGGCACAACACCTTC
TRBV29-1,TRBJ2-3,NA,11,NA,CSVEGADTQYF,TGCAGCGTTGAGGGCGCAGATACGCAGTATTTT
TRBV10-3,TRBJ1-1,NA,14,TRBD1,CAISRGTGNTEAFF,TGTGCCATCAGTCGCGGGACAGGTAACACTGAAGCTTTCTTT
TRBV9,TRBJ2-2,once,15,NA,CASSVTGGDTGELFF,TGTGCCAGCAGCGTAACGGGGGGCGACACCGGGGAGCTGTTTTTT
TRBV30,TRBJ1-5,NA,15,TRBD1,CAWTATTGGHQPQHF,TGTGCCTGGACCGCTACTACAGGGGGTCATCAGCCCCAGCATTTT